This TCR beta chain was captured by sequencing in a study of blood T cell repertoires in COVID-19. The protocol was immunoSEQ multiplex PCR, while the TCRdb copy is restricted to in-frame clones and leaves out a portion. The sample contains 25,000 to 35,000 clones, 81% of which appear only once. Sequencing was carried out using peripheral blood. The clonotype originates from a woman aged 55-75 years with acute or convalescent COVID-19.

CDR3 nucleotides: TGTGCCAGCAGTTCCCGCGGGGGGGGCATGACCGGGGAGCTGTTTTTT. This encodes CASSSRGGGMTGELFF. V and J are TRBV6-2 or TRBV6-3 and TRBJ2-2; 9 positions agree with TRBD2. CDR1 and CDR2 (germline): MNHEY, SVGEGT. CDR3 size: 16 residues. Losses at the gene ends were 4 bases for V and 5 bases for J; bases not matched to a gene: 8.